This T cell receptor (beta chain) was captured in a study of early T cells in non-severe SARS-CoV-2 infection. Study in general: Chains from this unsorted whole-blood bulk RNA could not be paired. Notes on the study in general: Database matching using VDJdb favored anti-spike CD8 responses, with private and CD4 specificities left missing.

With respect to this clonotype: Its antigen is not known.

This CDR3 comprises 16 residues. The ends lost 2 bases at V and 5 bases at J; junction bases unmatched: 12. Looked up from germline, CDR1 is LGHDT and CDR2 is YNNKEL (reference sequence). Tagging with unique molecular identifiers was applied to individual cDNA molecules. TCRdb processed the 5' RACE reads anew with MiXCR; each CDR3 protein has one entry. The sample lists some 27,000 distinct CDR3 sequences; approximately 5.6% were seen once. The chain couples TRBV3-1 to TRBJ2-7, with 7 positions matching TRBD2. Input material: whole blood. The receptor was derived from an adult who was a healthcare worker with PCR-confirmed SARS-CoV-2 infection or an uninfected control (not recorded which). CDR3 nucleotides: TGTGCCAGCAGCCAATCGGGCCGGCGGGAGAAGCACGAGCAGTACTTC. This gives the protein CASSQSGRREKHEQYF.